This entry is about one TCR beta chain. Clones were read by immunoSEQ multiplex PCR, and TCRdb kept only the in-frame ones, dropping some. The table shows 55,000 to 75,000 clones, with 86% occurring only once. This specimen belongs to a study of OX40 agonist ivuxolimab in advanced cancers. Across the whole study: With ivuxolimab, an agonistic anti-OX40 (CD134) antibody, patients were treated. Treatment received earlier with anti-PD-1, anti-PD-L1 or anti-CTLA-4 agents was allowed, and 40% had some.

With V trimmed by 5 bases and J by 6 bases, 12 bases remained unmatched. There are 15 residues in the CDR3. The germline gives CDR1 MNHNS, CDR2 SASEGT. The receptor was isolated from an adult with an advanced solid tumor such as melanoma, head and neck, liver or kidney cancer. Sample: CD4+ or CD8+ T cells sorted from blood, taken in a trial of the OX40 agonist ivuxolimab. The rearrangement joins TRBV6-1 to TRBJ1-1, with 7 bases matching TRBD1. In DNA form, the CDR3 reads TGTGCCAGCAGTCCCAGGACAGGAGATTCCTCTGAAGCTTTCTTT. This sequence encodes CASSPRTGDSSEAFF.